This T cell receptor beta chain was identified in a study of identical twins. TCRdb re-called the 5' RACE reads through MiXCR, storing one row per CDR3 protein. Here the sample spans approximately 190,000 distinct CDR3 sequences, more than 15% being singletons. CDR3 length: 14 amino acids. V was pared by 5 bases and J by 3 bases, with 6 bases of the junction left unmatched. Germline values: CDR1 DFQATT, CDR2 SNEGSKA (reference sequence). This clonotype was recorded many times. The sample was also reused in another study, on T cells expressing NK-cell markers.

This TCR was sampled from a woman aged 18-29 years in good health. Sequencing used CD8+ T cells sorted from blood. This chain links TRBV20-1 with TRBJ2-7, with 11 bases fitting TRBD2. The CDR3 here is CSAPTSGTFYEQYF. The CDR3 DNA is TGCAGTGCTCCGACTAGCGGGACGTTCTACGAGCAGTACTTC.